This T cell receptor (beta chain) emerged from a study of T-cell memory formation after mild COVID-19. Across the study: Largely, TCR clusters stayed within a single donor.

From the 5' RACE reads, TCRdb called clonotypes with MiXCR, one entry per CDR3 protein. The sample lists hundreds of thousands of distinct CDR3 sequences; 20% were seen once. With respect to this clonotype: Its antigen remains unidentified.

Study-wide results and limits: Memory cells collected pre-infection included some clones that later responded, suggesting cross-reactive memory joined. Mainly in CM and EM were contracting CD4+ clones; CD8+ were in EMRA.

The TCR comes from an adult woman who had mild COVID-19 (a few samples of this study predate the infection). Cell type and time point are not known. The sequenced material came from PBMCs or a T cell subset sorted from them (not recorded which).

The CDR3 DNA is TGTGCCAGCAGCGGTGGGGGATTCTCCTACGAGCAGTACTTC. As protein: CASSGGGFSYEQYF. The chain joins TRBV27 to TRBJ2-7, with D perhaps TRBD1 or TRBD2 (5 bases each). Germline V gene sequence: CDR1 MNHEY, CDR2 SMNVEV (reference sequence). The CDR3 covers 14 residues. V dropped 6 bases and J dropped 0 bases, with 12 bases sitting between them.